The sequence of this TCR beta chain was determined in a study of CD8 T cells in ankylosing spondylitis. Findings and caveats of the study: Disease-linked clones were CD8+ and relatively rare in peripheral blood.

Unmatched junction bases numbered 5, after V lost 5 bases and J lost 1 base. Germline CDR1 and CDR2: GTSNPN and SVGIG (reference sequence). This CDR3 is built from 13 residues. Quantitative molecular-barcoded 5'-RACE generated the TCR beta libraries. TCRdb reanalysed the 5' RACE reads using MiXCR and keeps one entry per CDR3 protein. The table includes about 130,000 distinct CDR3 sequences, roughly 6.6% detected once. This clonotype was counted ten times or more. Its antigen is still unknown. The specimen was blood, either unsorted or a sorted T cell fraction (not recorded which). This TCR was sampled from a female donor with ankylosing spondylitis or in good health (not recorded which). This chain uses TRBV30 with TRBJ2-7; 7 positions agree with TRBD1. CDR3 sequence: CAWERQGSYEQYF. CDR3 in DNA: TGTGCCTGGGAAAGACAGGGATCCTACGAGCAGTACTTC.